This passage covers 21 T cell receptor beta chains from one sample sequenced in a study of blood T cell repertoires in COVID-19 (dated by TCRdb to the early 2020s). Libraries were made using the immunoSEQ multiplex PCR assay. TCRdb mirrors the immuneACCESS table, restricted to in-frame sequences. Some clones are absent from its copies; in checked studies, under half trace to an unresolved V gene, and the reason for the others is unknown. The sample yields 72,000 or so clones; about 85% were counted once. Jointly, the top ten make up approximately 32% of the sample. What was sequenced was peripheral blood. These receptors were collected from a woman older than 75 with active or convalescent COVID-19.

The CDR3 DNA reads TGTGCCAGCAGCGCACAGGGAACCACAGATACGCAGTATTTT. Protein: CASSAQGTTDTQYF. The J gene is TRBJ2-3, the V gene TRBV9; D possibly corresponds to TRBD1 (6 bases). Germline V gives CDR1 SGDLS, CDR2 YYNGEE. V lost 3 bases to trimming and J lost 2 bases, with 10 bases between them. The CDR3 spans 14 residues.

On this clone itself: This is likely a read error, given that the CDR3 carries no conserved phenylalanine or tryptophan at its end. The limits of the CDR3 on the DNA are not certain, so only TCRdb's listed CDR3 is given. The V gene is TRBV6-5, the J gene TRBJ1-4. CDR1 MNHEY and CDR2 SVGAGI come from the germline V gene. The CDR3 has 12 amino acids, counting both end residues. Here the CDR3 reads CASPTGPRGGAE.

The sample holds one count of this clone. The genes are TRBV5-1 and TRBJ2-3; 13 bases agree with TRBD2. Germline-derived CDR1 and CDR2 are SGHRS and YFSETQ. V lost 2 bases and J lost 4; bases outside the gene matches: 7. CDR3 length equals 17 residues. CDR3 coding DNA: TGCGCCAGCAGCTTAACTAGCGGGGGGGCCTATGCAGATACGCAGTATTTT. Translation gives CASSLTSGGAYADTQYF.

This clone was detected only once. The CDR3 nucleotides are TGTGCCAGCGGACGGGGGACGCGGTTTTACGAGCAGTACTTC. Translating gives CASGRGTRFYEQYF. The gene calls are TRBV7-9 and TRBJ2-7; D may be TRBD2 (6 bases). Germline V gene data show CDR1 as SEHNR and CDR2 as FQNEAQ (reference sequence). The CDR3 is made up of 14 amino acids. V was cut by 8 bases and J by 4 bases, with 18 bases left in between.

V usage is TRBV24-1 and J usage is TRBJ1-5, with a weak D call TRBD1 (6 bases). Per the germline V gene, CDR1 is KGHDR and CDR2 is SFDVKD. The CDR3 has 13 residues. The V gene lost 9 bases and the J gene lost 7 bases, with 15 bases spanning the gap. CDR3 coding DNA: TGTGCCACCCAATACAGGGTCCAACAGCCCCAGCATTTT. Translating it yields CATQYRVQQPQHF.

CDR3 in amino acids: CASSYAGETDTQYF. The CDR3 nucleotides are TGTGCCAGCAGCTATGCGGGGGAGACAGATACGCAGTATTTT. This chain links TRBV11-3 with TRBJ2-3, with 7 bases fitting TRBD2. CDR1 is SGHNT, CDR2 YENEEA, per germline. This CDR3 has 14 residues. J gave up 3 bases and V 4 bases, and 4 bases lay outside the gene matches.

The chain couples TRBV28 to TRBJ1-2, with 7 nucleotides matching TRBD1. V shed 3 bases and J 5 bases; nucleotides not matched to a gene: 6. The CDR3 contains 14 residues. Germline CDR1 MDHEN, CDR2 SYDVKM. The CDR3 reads CASSFQGGIYGYTF. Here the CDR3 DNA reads TGTGCCAGCAGTTTTCAGGGGGGCATATATGGCTACACCTTC.

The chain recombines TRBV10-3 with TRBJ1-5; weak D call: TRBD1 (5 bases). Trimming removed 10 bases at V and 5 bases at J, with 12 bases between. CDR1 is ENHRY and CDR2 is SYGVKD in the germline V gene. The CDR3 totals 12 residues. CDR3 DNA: TGTGCCACCCAGGGTGGGGATCAGCCCCAGCATTTT. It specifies CATQGGDQPQHF.

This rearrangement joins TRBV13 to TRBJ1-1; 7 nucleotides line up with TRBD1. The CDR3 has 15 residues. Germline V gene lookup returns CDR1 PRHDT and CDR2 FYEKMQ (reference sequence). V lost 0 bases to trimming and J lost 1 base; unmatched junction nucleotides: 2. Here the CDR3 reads CASSLGTGKNTEAFF. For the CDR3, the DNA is TGTGCCAGCAGCTTAGGGACAGGGAAGAACACTGAAGCTTTCTTT.

The CDR3 coding sequence is TGTGCCAGCAGCGGGTCGGGAACTAGCACAGATACGCAGTATTTT. It yields the protein CASSGSGTSTDTQYF. The chain has TRBV9 and TRBJ2-3; maybe TRBD2 (5 bases). The CDR3 is 15 residues long. Per germline, CDR1 SGDLS and CDR2 YYNGEE. Trimming removed 3 bases from V and 0 bases from J, with 11 bases in between.

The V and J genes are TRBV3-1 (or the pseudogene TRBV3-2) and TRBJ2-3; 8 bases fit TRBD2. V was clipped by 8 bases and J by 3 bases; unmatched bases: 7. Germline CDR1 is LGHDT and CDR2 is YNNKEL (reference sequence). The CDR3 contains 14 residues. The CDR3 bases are TGTGCCAGCGGGACGGGGGGGCCGACAGATACGCAGTATTTT. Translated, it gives CASGTGGPTDTQYF.

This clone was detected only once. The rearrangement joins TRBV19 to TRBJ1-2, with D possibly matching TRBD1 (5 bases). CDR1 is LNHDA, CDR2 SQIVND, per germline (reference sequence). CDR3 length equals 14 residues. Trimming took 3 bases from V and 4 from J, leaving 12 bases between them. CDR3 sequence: CASSITGGSYGYTF. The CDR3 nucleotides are TGTGCCAGTAGTATTACGGGGGGATCCTATGGCTACACCTTC.

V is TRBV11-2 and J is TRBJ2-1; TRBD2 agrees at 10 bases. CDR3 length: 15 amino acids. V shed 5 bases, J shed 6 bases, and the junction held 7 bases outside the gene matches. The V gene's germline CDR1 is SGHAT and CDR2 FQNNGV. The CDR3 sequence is CASSRQAGGPNEQFF. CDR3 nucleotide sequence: TGTGCCAGCAGCCGGCAAGCGGGGGGGCCCAATGAGCAGTTCTTC.

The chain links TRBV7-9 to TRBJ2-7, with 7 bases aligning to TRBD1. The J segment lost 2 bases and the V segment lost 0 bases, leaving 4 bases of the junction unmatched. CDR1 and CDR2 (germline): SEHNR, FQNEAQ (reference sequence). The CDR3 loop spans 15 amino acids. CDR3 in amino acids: CASSLAQGRTYEQYF. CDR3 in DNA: TGTGCCAGCAGCTTAGCACAGGGGAGAACCTACGAGCAGTACTTC.

Here the CDR3 reads CASSEQRGSHSEAFF. DNA for the CDR3: TGTGCCAGCAGTGAACAGAGGGGGTCCCACTCTGAAGCTTTCTTT. The chain is built from TRBV2 and TRBJ1-1; tentative D call: TRBD1 (6 bases). In germline, CDR1 is SNHLY, CDR2 FYNNEI. This CDR3 has 15 amino acids. V lost 2 bases and J 6 bases, leaving 16 bases between the germline ends.

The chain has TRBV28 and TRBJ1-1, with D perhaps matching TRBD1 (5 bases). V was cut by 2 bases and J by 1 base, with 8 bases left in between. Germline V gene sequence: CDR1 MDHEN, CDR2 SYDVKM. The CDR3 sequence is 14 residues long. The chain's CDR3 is CASSLGRGNTEAFF. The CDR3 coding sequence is TGTGCCAGCAGTTTAGGGAGGGGGAACACTGAAGCTTTCTTT.

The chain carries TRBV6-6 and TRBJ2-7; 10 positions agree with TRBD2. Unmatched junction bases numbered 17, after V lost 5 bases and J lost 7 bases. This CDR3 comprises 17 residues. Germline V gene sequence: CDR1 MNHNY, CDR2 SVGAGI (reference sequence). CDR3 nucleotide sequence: TGTGCCAGCAGTCCTCTAGCGGGGGCCCTCCGGTTAGGGGAGCAGTACTTC. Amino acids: CASSPLAGALRLGEQYF.

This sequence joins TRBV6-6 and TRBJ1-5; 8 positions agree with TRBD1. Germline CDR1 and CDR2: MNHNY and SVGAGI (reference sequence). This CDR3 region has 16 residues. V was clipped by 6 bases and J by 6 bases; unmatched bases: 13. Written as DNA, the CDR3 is TGTGCCAGCAGACTCAACTCAGGGGGCAGGAGTCAGCCCCAGCATTTT. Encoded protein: CASRLNSGGRSQPQHF.

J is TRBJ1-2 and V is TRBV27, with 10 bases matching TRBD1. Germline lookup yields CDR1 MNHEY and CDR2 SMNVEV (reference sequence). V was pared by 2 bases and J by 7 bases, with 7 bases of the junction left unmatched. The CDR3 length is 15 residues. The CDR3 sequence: CASSLRTGGEGGYTF. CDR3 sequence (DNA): TGTGCCAGCAGTTTAAGGACAGGGGGTGAGGGTGGCTACACCTTC.

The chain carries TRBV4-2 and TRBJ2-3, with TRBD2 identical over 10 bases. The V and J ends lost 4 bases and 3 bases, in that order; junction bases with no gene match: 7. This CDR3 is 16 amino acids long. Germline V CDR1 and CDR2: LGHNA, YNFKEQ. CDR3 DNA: TGTGCCAGCAGCCCCCAAGCGGGGGGGAGGACAGATACGCAGTATTTT. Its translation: CASSPQAGGRTDTQYF.

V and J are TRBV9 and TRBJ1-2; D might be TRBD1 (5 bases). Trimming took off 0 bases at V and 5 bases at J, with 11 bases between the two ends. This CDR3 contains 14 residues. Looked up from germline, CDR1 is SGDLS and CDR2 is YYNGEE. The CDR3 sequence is CASSVEGATYGYTF. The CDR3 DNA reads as TGTGCCAGCAGCGTAGAAGGGGCGACGTATGGCTACACCTTC.